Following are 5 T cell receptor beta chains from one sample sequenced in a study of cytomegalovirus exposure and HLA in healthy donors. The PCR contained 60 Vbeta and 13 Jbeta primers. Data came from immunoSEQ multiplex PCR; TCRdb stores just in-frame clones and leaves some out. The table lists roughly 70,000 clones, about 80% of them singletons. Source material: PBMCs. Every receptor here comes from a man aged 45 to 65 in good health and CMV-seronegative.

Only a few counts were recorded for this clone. The CDR3 bases are TGTGCCAGCAGCCAGGCGGGACAGTTGACAGGCTACACCTTC. It specifies CASSQAGQLTGYTF. The chain combines TRBV4-2 with TRBJ1-2; 7 nucleotides match TRBD1. Per germline, CDR1 LGHNA and CDR2 YNFKEQ. CDR3 length equals 14 residues. The V gene end was trimmed by 3 bases and the J gene end by 8 bases; junction bases not matched to a gene: 9.

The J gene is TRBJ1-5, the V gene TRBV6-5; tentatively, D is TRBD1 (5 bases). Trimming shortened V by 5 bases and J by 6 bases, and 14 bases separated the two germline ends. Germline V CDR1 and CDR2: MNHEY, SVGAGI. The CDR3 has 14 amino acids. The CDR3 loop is CASSGTWGSQPQHF. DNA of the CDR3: TGTGCCAGCAGTGGCACGTGGGGCAGTCAGCCCCAGCATTTT.

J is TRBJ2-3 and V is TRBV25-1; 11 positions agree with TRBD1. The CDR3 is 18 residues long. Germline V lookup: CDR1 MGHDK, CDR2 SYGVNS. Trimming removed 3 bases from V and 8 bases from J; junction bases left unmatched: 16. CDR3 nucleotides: TGTGCCAGCAGTGATCCCCCGGGACAGGGGGACCCGGTGGGTACGCAGTATTTT. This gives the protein CASSDPPGQGDPVGTQYF.

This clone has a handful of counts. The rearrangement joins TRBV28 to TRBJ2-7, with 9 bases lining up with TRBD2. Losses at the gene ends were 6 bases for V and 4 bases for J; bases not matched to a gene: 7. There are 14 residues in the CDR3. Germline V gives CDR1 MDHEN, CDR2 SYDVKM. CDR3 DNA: TGTGCCAGCAGCCCGTTGCGGGAGGGTTACGAGCAGTACTTC. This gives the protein CASSPLREGYEQYF.

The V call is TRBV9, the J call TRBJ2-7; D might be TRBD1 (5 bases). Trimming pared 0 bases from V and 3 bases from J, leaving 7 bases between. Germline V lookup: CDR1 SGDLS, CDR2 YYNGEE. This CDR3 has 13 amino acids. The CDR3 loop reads CASSVGQSYEQYF. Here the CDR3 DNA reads TGTGCCAGCAGCGTAGGACAGAGCTACGAGCAGTACTTC. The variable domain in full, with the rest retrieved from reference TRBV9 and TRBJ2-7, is DSGVTQTPKHLITATGQRVTLRCSPRSGDLSVYWYQQSLDQGLQFLIQYYNGEERAKGNILERFSAQQFPDLHSELNLSSLELGDSALYFCASSVGQSYEQYFGPGTRLTVT.